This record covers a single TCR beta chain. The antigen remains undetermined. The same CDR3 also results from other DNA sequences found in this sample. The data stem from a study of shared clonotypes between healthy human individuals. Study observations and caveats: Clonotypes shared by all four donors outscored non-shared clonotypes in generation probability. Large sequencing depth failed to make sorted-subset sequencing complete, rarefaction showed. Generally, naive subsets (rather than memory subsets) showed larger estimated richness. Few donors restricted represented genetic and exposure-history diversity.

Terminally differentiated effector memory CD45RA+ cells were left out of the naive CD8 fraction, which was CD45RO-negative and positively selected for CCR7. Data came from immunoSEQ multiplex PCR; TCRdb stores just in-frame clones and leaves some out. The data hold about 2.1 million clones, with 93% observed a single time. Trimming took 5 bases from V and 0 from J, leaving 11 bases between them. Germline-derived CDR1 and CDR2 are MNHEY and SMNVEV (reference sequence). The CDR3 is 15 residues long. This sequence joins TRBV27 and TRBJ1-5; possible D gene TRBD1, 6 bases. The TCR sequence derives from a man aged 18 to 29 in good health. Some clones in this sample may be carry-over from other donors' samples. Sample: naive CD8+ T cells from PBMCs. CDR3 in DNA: TGTGCCAGCAGTCCCGGACAGTATAGCAATCAGCCCCAGCATTTT. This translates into CASSPGQYSNQPQHF.